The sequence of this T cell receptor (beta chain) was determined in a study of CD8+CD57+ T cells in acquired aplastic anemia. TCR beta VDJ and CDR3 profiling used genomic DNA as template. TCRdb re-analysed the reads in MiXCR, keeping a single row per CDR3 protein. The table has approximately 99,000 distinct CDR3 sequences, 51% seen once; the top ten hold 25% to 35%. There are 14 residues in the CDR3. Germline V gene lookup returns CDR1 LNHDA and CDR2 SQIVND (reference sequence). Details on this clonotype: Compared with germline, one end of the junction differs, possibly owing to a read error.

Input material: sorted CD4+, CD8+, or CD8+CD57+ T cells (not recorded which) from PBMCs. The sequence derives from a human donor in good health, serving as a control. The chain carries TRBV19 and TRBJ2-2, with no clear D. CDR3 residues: CASSIGMNTGELFF. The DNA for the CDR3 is TGTGCCAGTAGTATAGGGATGAACACTGGGGAGCTGTTTTTT.